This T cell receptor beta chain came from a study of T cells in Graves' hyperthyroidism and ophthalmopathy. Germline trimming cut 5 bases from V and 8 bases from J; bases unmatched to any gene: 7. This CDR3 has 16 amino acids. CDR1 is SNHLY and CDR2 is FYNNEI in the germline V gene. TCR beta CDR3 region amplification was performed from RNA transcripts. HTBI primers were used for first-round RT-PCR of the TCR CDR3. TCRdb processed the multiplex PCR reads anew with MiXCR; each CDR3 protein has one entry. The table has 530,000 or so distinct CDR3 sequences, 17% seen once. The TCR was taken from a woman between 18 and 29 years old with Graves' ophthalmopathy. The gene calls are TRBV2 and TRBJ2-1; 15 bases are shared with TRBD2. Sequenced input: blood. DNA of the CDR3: TGTGCCAGCAGTCGGACTAGCGGGAGGGCTAAGCATGAGCAGTTCTTC. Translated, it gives CASSRTSGRAKHEQFF.